This TCR beta chain was identified during a study of cytomegalovirus exposure and HLA in healthy donors (TCRdb year 2017). Regarding the research as a whole: In an earlier analysis of under 600 of the donors, under 300 Gb of sequence data and 90 million to 130 million unique TCR beta sequences from about 179 million T cells were reported. An early release that covered several hundred HLA-typed donors contained approximately 300 gigabases of sequencing data and tens of millions of unique TCR sequences. The genetic ancestry cluster associated with self-reported Caucasian donors included 81% of the roughly 400 genotyped donors. The study aimed to test whether signatures of past pathogen exposure could be identified by cataloging public T cell receptors. The study profiled the T cell repertoires of under 850 subjects by immunosequencing and related them to cytomegalovirus serostatus. In addition to the first cohort of 666 subjects, a separate validation cohort of 100 to 150 different subjects was used. High-throughput TCR immunosequencing, statistical association of individual TCRs with disease status, and machine learning were combined to predict cytomegalovirus infection status. A later analysis re-analyzed previously published TCR beta repertoires from 600 to 850 donors and added high-resolution HLA genotyping to study TCR occurrence patterns. Rather than using new phenotypic data, the later analysis identified candidate immune exposures from TCR beta sequences and from how often those sequences occurred across donors. To decide whether each TCR beta V gene segment behaved as functional or pseudogenic, an earlier analysis of some 580 of the donors relied on high-throughput TCR beta sequencing. Donor age, sex, ethnicity and CMV serostatus were compiled alongside the repertoire data. Genome-wide SNP genotypes for about 55% of the 666 donors were used in a later genetic analysis, which treated that subset as a discovery cohort. Every repertoire in the discovery cohort had been generated on one and the same sequencing platform. Class I and class II HLA loci were covered by the typing at four-digit resolution. The number of donors typed differed by locus, with about 629-630 for A, B, C, DRB1 and DQB1, roughly 520 for DQA1, 600 to 610 for DPA1, and around 430 for DPB1. Because of strong linkage in the cohort, four or five DR-DQ haplotypes were treated as single units for association and clustering. Among almost 400 genotyped donors of the cohort, an average of roughly 240,000 unique TCR beta nucleotide sequences were sequenced per donor, about a sixth of them non-productive.

Here is what the overall study found, with its caveats: According to a later genetic analysis, donors in an Asian-associated ancestry cluster had fewer N-insertions in productive TCRs than the roughly 670-donor mean. While some public TCRs were present in many individuals, most TCR sequences turned up only very rarely across donors. In a later analysis, HLA-associated TCR beta chains were found to be more clonally expanded and to have lower generation probabilities than equally common non-associated chains. The only immune exposure information available for the cohort was CMV serostatus. At a false discovery rate of 0.05, a later analysis linked 16,951 TCR beta sequences to specific HLA alleles. Linkage disequilibrium might explain the correlated functional status among segregating V segments, but an unknown experimental factor could not be ruled out. A further reported finding was that TCR beta sequences accurately predicted the HLA-A and HLA-B alleles for most subjects in the first cohort. The cohort was sequenced for TCR beta chains only, and without alpha or paired-chain data the features that could be detected were limited. A few of the identified cytomegalovirus-associated TCR beta chains were confirmed in vitro to be specific for cytomegalovirus antigens. In a later analysis, the rate of TCR association differed among HLA loci, with DRB1 alleles having the most associated TCRs and HLA-C alleles having the fewest. The classifier was reported to diagnose cytomegalovirus status with high specificity and sensitivity in both the original cohort and the validation cohort. According to the authors, the approach could potentially be generalized to other disease states and immunological phenotypes. A later analysis reported that several top co-occurrence clusters appeared linked to parvovirus B19, influenza, CMV and Epstein-Barr virus. A total of 150 to 200 TCR beta chains were listed by the study as associated with cytomegalovirus. Approximately 16 rarely observed V segments, including chromosome 9 orphons, were excluded from the earlier analysis of approximately 500 of the donors because counts were too low. The 87-base-pair reads could not distinguish some IMGT-functional V segments, including TRBV6-2 and TRBV6-3, so those segments were excluded. In an earlier analysis of several hundred of the donors, most TCR beta V segments were observed in productive rearrangements about 90% or about 30% of the time, broadly matching IMGT annotations. A later analysis found that most CMV-associated TCR beta chains appeared HLA-restricted, with HLA associations seemingly driven largely by CMV exposure. Because HLA typing was missing for some donors at each locus, association tests included only the typed subset. The sequencing pipeline was judged likely to have produced a cluster of highly shared sequence variants as a technical artifact. In a later genetic analysis, a missense DCLRE1C variant was associated with V-gene and J-gene trimming of TCR beta chains, and the association was replicated in an independent cohort. Roughly uniform sequencing depth across donors was assumed in presence/absence analyses, although this assumption may not hold. When HLA alleles, especially DR and DQ, strongly co-occurred, TCR associations were difficult to assign to individual alleles.

CDR3 length: 16 amino acids, cysteine to phenylalanine. Here the CDR3 DNA is all that survives: 48 bases in frame from base 1. CDR1 and CDR2 are read off the germline V gene as SGDLS and YYNGEE. Germline trimming: 1 base from V, 7 bases from J; junction bases outside gene matches: 8. The cohort was made up of several hundred healthy bone marrow donors. Cohort members were all nominally healthy when sampled, although unrecorded immune exposures were likely present. The donor was CMV seronegative and belonged to the group of 352 seronegative cohort members. Each donor provided a peripheral blood sample, and peripheral blood mononuclear cells were used for TCR beta sequencing. The Qiagen DNeasy Blood Extraction Kit was used to extract genomic DNA from the blood cell samples. Library preparation employed the immunoSEQ multiplex PCR assay. For the multiplex PCR, a mixture combining 60 forward primers for TCR Vbeta segments and 13 reverse primers for TCR Jbeta segments was used. Amplification of the CDR3 region of rearranged TCR beta genes was performed with a multiplex PCR assay on genomic DNA. On the Illumina HiSeq System, the amplified TCR beta libraries were sequenced as 87-base-pair reads. The paper's processing steps were these. A later analysis tallied roughly 78 million unique TCR beta chains across the 700 or so repertoires, and about 12 million of those chains were shared by two or more donors. To remove PCR and sequencing errors, raw reads were error-corrected and collapsed into unique sequences using a nearest-neighbor algorithm that merged closely related sequences. CDR3 sequences were aligned to IMGT reference sequences to assign V, D and J gene segments. For a sequence to be retained, at least a six-nucleotide match to both a V gene segment and a J gene segment was required. A rearrangement counted as productive if the CDR3 had no stop codons and remained in frame with V and J, and every other rearrangement counted as non-productive. CDR3 was defined according to IMGT convention as the region running from the second conserved V-encoded cysteine to the conserved J-encoded phenylalanine. Sequences without an unambiguous match to a single V gene segment were excluded from the earlier analysis of 450 to 750 of the donors. An earlier analysis of roughly 590 of the donors called V segments functional above 56.7% productive rearrangements and segregating when the between-donor standard deviation exceeded 5%. A statistical classification framework was built for diagnosing cytomegalovirus status from the catalog of TCR beta chain sequences. In a later analysis, V and J genes were assigned by comparing TCR nucleotide sequences against IMGT/GENE-DB human TR gene sequences. A later analysis assigned CDR3 sequences and most-parsimonious VDJ recombination scenarios with the TCRdist pipeline. In a later analysis, each TCR beta chain was defined by its CDR3 amino acid sequence together with its V-gene family, and reads lacking a unique V-gene family were excluded. In a later analysis, 450 to 600 highly shared, low-generation-probability nucleotide sequences were removed to address suspected cross-contamination and a sequencing artifact. A later analysis calculated a clonal expansion index for each public chain from normalized within-repertoire ranks of inferred template counts. A later analysis computed generation probabilities with a VDJ recombination model fitted to out-of-frame rearrangements, and checked the results against IGoR. In a later analysis, hypergeometric tests were used to score TCR-TCR, TCR-HLA and TCR-CMV co-occurrence, with a repertoire-size bias correction applied to TCR pairs. In a later analysis, false discovery rates were estimated by permuting HLA or CMV assignments 20 times. A later analysis grouped co-occurring TCRs with DBSCAN, adding TCRdist sequence similarity when clustering within HLA-allele-positive subsets. Repertoires with fewer than 30,000 or more than 120,000 public chains, plus five repertoires with anomalous nucleotide sharing, were excluded from co-occurrence clustering. TCRdb stores this immuneACCESS table with in-frame sequences only. Part of the clones is absent; in the studies checked, under half of the shortfall reflects unresolved V genes, and no reason is known for the rest. V and J calls and clone size follow that table, whereas D and trimming were derived from the DNA. The sample table holds about 140,000 clones, of which roughly three fifths were seen once. The ten largest clones take up under 7.5% of the sample.

Note on this clone: Its specific antigen is unknown. No clone much larger than this one lies a single base away; base qualities are absent.

This TCR was recovered from a woman aged 55-70 years in good health and CMV-seronegative. Recombination connected TRBV9 to TRBJ2-1; 10 bases in the middle match TRBD2. The sample was PBMCs. CDR3 loop: CASSVRASGGKNEQFF. The DNA sequence is given as TGTGCCAGCAGCGTAAGGGCTAGCGGGGGAAAAAATGAGCAGTTCTTC.